This T cell receptor (beta chain) was recorded in a study of T cells in Graves' hyperthyroidism and ophthalmopathy. The wider study: At the time of initial diagnosis and before any treatment, peripheral blood was collected.

Blood was obtained at the first hyperthyroidism diagnosis, which preceded any ophthalmopathy symptoms. Source material for PBMCs was more than 9.5 ml fresh peripheral blood. This clonotype was detected a few times. Germline V lookup: CDR1 MNHNS, CDR2 SASEGT. Trimming shortened V by 8 bases and J by 4 bases, and 11 bases separated the two germline ends. This CDR3 comprises 12 residues. Using RNA transcripts as the source, TCR beta CDR3 regions were amplified. A set of HTBI primers served as the primers for a first-round RT-PCR of the TCR CDR3. TCRdb recomputed calls from the multiplex PCR reads with MiXCR, one row per CDR3 protein. The repertoire consists of about 720,000 distinct CDR3 sequences, with roughly a sixth occurring once and the leading ten covering approximately 15%.

The TCR comes from a woman between 50 and 59 years old with Graves' hyperthyroidism that later progressed to Graves' ophthalmopathy. Material for sequencing was blood. The genes are TRBV6-1 and TRBJ1-1; D uncertain. CDR3: CASERFGTEAFF. The DNA of the CDR3 is TGTGCCAGCGAGAGATTCGGCACTGAAGCTTTCTTT.